Each of the 20 T cell receptor beta chains below was sequenced from the same sample in a study of shared clonotypes between healthy human individuals. Measured with immunoSEQ multiplex PCR; TCRdb has only the in-frame clones, and not every one. The table includes fewer than 600,000 clones, around three quarters detected once. Sequenced input: PBMCs. Source of these receptors: a woman aged 40 to 50 in good health. Some clones in this sample may be carry-over from other donors' samples.

The chain joins TRBV5-4 to TRBJ2-7, with 10 bases matching TRBD2. In germline, CDR1 is SGHNT, CDR2 YYREEE (reference sequence). V was clipped by 4 bases and J by 3 bases; unmatched bases: 7. The CDR3 loop spans 15 amino acids. CDR3 bases: TGTGCCAGCAGCGCTCCAGGGACTAGCGTCTACGAGCAGTACTTC. As protein: CASSAPGTSVYEQYF. The whole variable domain, remainder taken from reference TRBV5-4 and TRBJ2-7, is ETGVTQSPTHLIKTRGQQVTLRCSSQSGHNTVSWYQQALGQGPQFIFQYYREEENGRGNFPPRFSGLQFPNYSSELNVNALELDDSALYLCASSAPGTSVYEQYFGPGTRLTVT.

This chain links TRBV7-3 with TRBJ1-1; TRBD1 is a possible D gene (5 bases). Trimming stripped 5 bases from V and 5 bases from J, with 12 bases between. This CDR3 comprises 13 residues. CDR1 and CDR2 (germline): SGHTA, FQGTGA. The CDR3 sequence: CASSHQGGTEAFF. DNA for the CDR3: TGTGCCAGCAGCCACCAGGGAGGAACTGAAGCTTTCTTT.

With respect to this clone: Compared with germline, one end of the junction differs, possibly owing to a read error. V usage is TRBV7-7 and J usage is TRBJ2-1, with D unclear. This CDR3 region has 15 residues. Germline assignment: CDR1 SSHAT and CDR2 FNYEAQ (reference sequence). CDR3 sequence: CASSLAWETYNEQFF. CDR3 DNA: TGTGCTAGCAGCTTAGCATGGGAAACCTACAATGAGCAGTTCTTC.

The CDR3 DNA reads as TGTGCCACCAGCTCCCGGGGACTACTAGCGGGAGGGTTAGATACGCAGTATTTT. Protein: CATSSRGLLAGGLDTQYF. This chain links TRBV15 with TRBJ2-3, with 13 nucleotides matching TRBD2. Germline CDR1 and CDR2: LNHNV and YYDKDF (reference sequence). This CDR3 spans 18 amino acids. Trimming at V came to 5 bases and at J to 5 bases, leaving 13 bases not matched to a gene.

This chain links TRBV9 with TRBJ1-1, with a tentative D call TRBD1 (6 bases). The ends were cut back, 7 bases at V and 2 bases at J, with 18 bases in the middle. Looked up from germline, CDR1 is SGDLS and CDR2 is YYNGEE. The length of the CDR3 is 15 residues. Here the CDR3 DNA reads TGTGCCAGCGAACCGGGACATAATATAAACACTGAAGCTTTCTTT. Translation: CASEPGHNINTEAFF.

The chain uses TRBV5-5 and TRBJ1-2; the match to TRBD1 covers 9 bases. CDR3 length: 15 amino acids. Germline assignment: CDR1 SGHKS and CDR2 YYEKEE (reference sequence). J was trimmed by 5 bases and V by 2 bases; bases with no gene match: 7. Here the CDR3 DNA reads TGTGCCAGCAGCTTATTAACAGGGGGCGGATATGGCTACACCTTC. It is translated as CASSLLTGGGYGYTF.

The chain is built from TRBV5-4 and TRBJ2-7; possibly TRBD1 or TRBD2 for D (5 bases each). Germline V CDR1 and CDR2: SGHNT, YYREEE (reference sequence). V was pared by 2 bases and J by 6 bases, with 9 bases between. The CDR3 spans 12 residues. The CDR3 DNA follows: TGTGCCAGCAGCTTTGGGGGTTTCGAGCAGTACTTC. Translated: CASSFGGFEQYF.

The chain links TRBV11-1 to TRBJ2-7; D is tentatively TRBD1 or TRBD2 (5 bases each). Germline V gene data show CDR1 as SGHAT and CDR2 as FQDESV (reference sequence). The CDR3 has 13 amino acids. V lost 4 bases, J lost 3 bases, and 10 bases lay in between. The CDR3 spells CASSSGPRYEQYF. In DNA form, the CDR3 reads TGTGCCAGCAGCTCGGGACCGCGCTACGAGCAGTACTTC.

The V gene is TRBV30, the J gene TRBJ2-1; 13 nucleotides align to TRBD2. Trimming took 5 bases from V and 9 from J; bases not matched to a gene: 7. Germline CDR1 reads GTSNPN; CDR2 reads SVGIG (reference sequence). The CDR3 contains 14 residues. The DNA of the CDR3 is TGTGCCTGGGCCGGGACTAGCGGGATTGGTGAGCAGTTCTTC. This translates into CAWAGTSGIGEQFF.

This chain uses TRBV28 with TRBJ2-7; perhaps TRBD1 as D (6 bases). This CDR3 region has 13 residues. CDR1 and CDR2 (germline): MDHEN, SYDVKM. Trimming cost V 7 bases and J 7 bases, with 17 bases left between them. The CDR3 coding sequence is TGTGCCAGCACCGGACAGAGCTGGGGGGAGCAGTACTTC. This codes for CASTGQSWGEQYF.

The genes are TRBV19 and TRBJ2-4, with 7 bases matching TRBD2. This CDR3 is 16 amino acids long. Trimming took 7 bases from V and 0 from J; bases not matched to a gene: 9. Germline CDR1 and CDR2: LNHDA and SQIVND (reference sequence). CDR3 DNA: TGTGCCAGTAACGACGGGGGGATTATAGCCAAAAACATTCAGTACTTC. Translation: CASNDGGIIAKNIQYF. The whole variable domain, remainder taken from reference TRBV19 and TRBJ2-4, is DGGITQSPKYLFRKEGQNVTLSCEQNLNHDAMYWYRQDPGQGLRLIYYSQIVNDFQKGDIAEGYSVSREKKESFPLTVTSAQKNPTAFYLCASNDGGIIAKNIQYFGAGTRLSVL.

This clone was detected only once. At one of its ends the junction is not consistent with the germline gene, which may arise from a read error. The chain combines TRBV4-2 with TRBJ1-3; no clear D. Germline V gene lookup returns CDR1 LGHNA and CDR2 YNFKEQ. The CDR3 runs to 13 residues. The CDR3 here is CASSPKPGNTVYF. The CDR3 nucleotides read TGTGCCAGCAGCCCCAAACCTGGAAACACCGTATATTTT.

The V gene is TRBV5-1, the J gene TRBJ2-2; weak D call: TRBD2 (6 bases). Deletions cut 3 bases from V and 6 bases from J, with 24 bases between. This CDR3 has 18 amino acids. Germline V gene data show CDR1 as SGHRS and CDR2 as YFSETQ. In nucleotides, the CDR3 is TGCGCCAGCAGCTCCTGGTTGGGGGGTTTGTTGTCCGCCGGGGAGCTGTTTTTT. Translating gives CASSSWLGGLLSAGELFF.

This clone was seen only once. V usage is TRBV29-1 and J usage is TRBJ2-2; no reliable D call. Germline V gene lookup returns CDR1 SQVTM and CDR2 ANQGSEA. V was cut by 7 bases and J by 5 bases, with 20 bases left in between. The CDR3 has 15 amino acids. The CDR3 DNA follows: TGCAGCGCCAGAGCTATGGCTAGTAGTACCGGGGAGCTGTTTTTT. Amino acid sequence: CSARAMASSTGELFF.

Turning to this clone: This same CDR3 is encoded by further DNA sequences in the sample. This sequence joins TRBV5-1 and TRBJ2-7, with TRBD2 matching over 7 bases. The length of the CDR3 is 14 residues. V was clipped by 4 bases and J by 0 bases; unmatched bases: 4. Germline V gene lookup returns CDR1 SGHRS and CDR2 YFSETQ. The chain's CDR3 is CASSPSGSSYEQYF. CDR3 nucleotide sequence: TGCGCCAGCAGCCCTAGCGGCAGCTCCTACGAGCAGTACTTC.

The V gene is TRBV27, the J gene TRBJ2-5; TRBD1 aligns across 8 bases. The CDR3 runs to 15 residues. Germline V gene data show CDR1 as MNHEY and CDR2 as SMNVEV (reference sequence). The junction had 11 bases not matched to a gene; V was cut back by 7 bases and J by 4 bases. The CDR3 sequence is CASKTQQGARETQYF. CDR3 nucleotide sequence: TGTGCCAGCAAGACCCAGCAGGGGGCGAGAGAGACCCAGTACTTC.

Notes on this clone: A far more abundant clone sits one base away, making this likely a read error. The J gene is TRBJ1-5, the V gene TRBV5-8; the D is unclear. The CDR3 spans 15 residues. From germline, CDR1 is SGHTS and CDR2 YDEGEE. CDR3 sequence: CASSLGTWSNKPQHF. In nucleotides, the CDR3 is TGTGCCAGCAGCTTGGGGACCTGGAGCAATAAGCCCCAGCATTTT. The full variable domain, in which reference TRBV5-8 and TRBJ1-5 provide the parts outside the CDR3, is EAGVTQSPTHLIKTRGQQATLRCSPISGHTSVYWYQQALGLGLQFLLWYDEGEERNRGNFPPRFSGRQFPNYSSELNVNALELEDSALYLCASSLGTWSNKPQHFGDGTRLSIL.

V is TRBV6-4 and J is TRBJ1-2, with TRBD1 matching 7 bases. The CDR3 is 18 residues long. The V gene's germline CDR1 is MRHNA and CDR2 SNTAGT. The J segment lost 2 bases and the V segment lost 3 bases, leaving 15 bases of the junction unmatched. CDR3: CASSETSLTGLINYGYTF. In nucleotides, the CDR3 is TGTGCCAGCAGTGAGACGTCCTTGACAGGGCTGATAAACTATGGCTACACCTTC.

With regard to this clone: A read error likely explains this, since a far larger clone differs by one base. V is TRBV6-6 and J is TRBJ2-6; D is uncertain. CDR1 is MNHNY and CDR2 is SVGAGI in the germline V gene (reference sequence). The CDR3 has 15 amino acids. Deletions cut 6 bases from V and 4 bases from J, with 13 bases between. CDR3 DNA sequence: TGTGCCAGCAGGTACACAAGTGCCGGGGCCAACGTCCTGACTTTC. Translation gives CASRYTSAGANVLTF.

V usage is TRBV7-8 and J usage is TRBJ2-7, with 7 bases lining up with TRBD2. Germline values: CDR1 SGHVS, CDR2 FQNEAQ. The CDR3 has 16 amino acids. J gave up 3 bases and V 9 bases, and 17 bases lay outside the gene matches. The CDR3 here is CASSPYLAGADYEQYF. As DNA, the CDR3 is TGTGCCAGTAGCCCCTACTTAGCGGGTGCGGACTACGAGCAGTACTTC.